This entry lists 30 T cell receptor beta chains sequenced from one sample in a study of T cell responses to AZD1222 COVID-19 vaccine. Produced via immunoSEQ multiplex PCR; TCRdb's table is partial and in-frame only. The data show approximately 80,000 clones, roughly 87% seen once. Sequenced material: peripheral blood, taken on day 0 of AZD1222 vaccination. Receptors were obtained from an adult in good health.

V gene TRBV10-2 combines with J gene TRBJ1-1; 10 bases are shared with TRBD1. This CDR3 contains 14 residues. The junction had 6 bases not matched to a gene; V was cut back by 7 bases and J by 4 bases. The germline V gene encodes CDR1 WSHSY and CDR2 SAAADI. The CDR3 sequence is CASNPGQGFTEAFF. In DNA form, the CDR3 reads TGCGCCAGCAACCCGGGACAGGGGTTCACTGAAGCTTTCTTT.

This clone has just a few counts. CDR3 region: CASSSRLPGSEAFF. CDR3 nucleotide sequence: TGTGCCAGCAGCTCCCGGCTACCAGGGTCTGAAGCTTTCTTT. This sequence joins TRBV7-2 and TRBJ1-1; possibly TRBD1 for D (5 bases). V was clipped by 4 bases and J by 6 bases, with 15 bases between them. In germline, CDR1 is SGHTA, CDR2 FQGNSA. The CDR3 sequence is 14 residues long.

The chain links TRBV5-4 to TRBJ2-3; 11 bases are shared with TRBD2. The germline V gene encodes CDR1 SGHNT and CDR2 YYREEE (reference sequence). This CDR3 is built from 17 residues. V was pared by 2 bases and J by 3 bases, with 8 bases of the junction left unmatched. The CDR3 loop is CASSFGWASGRTDTQYF. In DNA, the CDR3 is TGTGCCAGCAGCTTCGGGTGGGCTAGCGGGAGGACAGATACGCAGTATTTT.

The table lists this clone with a count of one. The J gene is TRBJ2-1, the V gene TRBV6-5; TRBD2 agrees at 10 bases. V trimming: 4 bases; J trimming: 4 bases; junction bases outside the gene matches: 4. Germline V lookup: CDR1 MNHEY, CDR2 SVGAGI. This CDR3 has 15 residues. The CDR3 nucleotides are TGTGCCAGCAGTTCCGTAGCGGGAGGATACAATGAGCAGTTCTTC. Its translation: CASSSVAGGYNEQFF.

The V and J genes are TRBV28 and TRBJ1-2; maybe TRBD1 (6 bases). Trimming left V 4 bases short and J 9 bases short, with 12 bases between. Per the germline V gene, CDR1 is MDHEN and CDR2 is SYDVKM. The CDR3 covers 12 residues. This CDR3 is CASSSRDTSYTF. CDR3 DNA: TGTGCCAGCAGTTCACGGGACACCAGCTACACCTTC.

The J gene is TRBJ1-5, the V gene TRBV6-1; 7 bases fit TRBD1. V lost 2 bases, J lost 3 bases, and 7 bases stayed unmatched. Germline values: CDR1 MNHNS, CDR2 SASEGT. This CDR3 contains 16 residues. The CDR3 loop is CASSEFPGQSNQPQHF. DNA for the CDR3: TGTGCCAGCAGTGAATTTCCGGGACAGTCCAATCAGCCCCAGCATTTT.

The chain uses TRBV5-4 and TRBJ1-2; TRBD1 aligns across 10 bases. The CDR3 has 14 amino acids. Germline-derived CDR1 and CDR2 are SGHNT and YYREEE (reference sequence). The V gene end was trimmed by 9 bases and the J gene end by 8 bases; junction bases not matched to a gene: 13. CDR3 in DNA: TGTGCCACCGTTCCGGGACAGGGGACATTCGGCTACACCTTC. Translating it yields CATVPGQGTFGYTF.

The J gene is TRBJ2-5, the V gene TRBV7-6; the match to TRBD1 covers 8 bases. This CDR3 comprises 15 residues. V shed 5 bases, J shed 1 base, and the junction held 6 bases outside the gene matches. The germline gives CDR1 SGHVS, CDR2 FNYEAQ. The CDR3 region has the DNA TGTGCCAGCAGCCGAACCGGGACAGGCCAAGAGACCCAGTACTTC. As protein: CASSRTGTGQETQYF.

The gene calls are TRBV28 and TRBJ2-5, with 7 bases fitting TRBD2. V was clipped by 8 bases and J by 7 bases; unmatched bases: 13. CDR1 is MDHEN, CDR2 SYDVKM, per germline. CDR3 length: 14 amino acids. The CDR3 DNA reads TGTGCCAGCCTAATGGGAGGGACCCCGGGGACCCAGTACTTC. Translation: CASLMGGTPGTQYF. The full variable domain, with the rest looked up from reference TRBV28 and TRBJ2-5, is DVKVTQSSRYLVKRTGEKVFLECVQDMDHENMFWYRQDPGLGLRLIYFSYDVKMKEKGDIPEGYSVSREKKERFSLILESASTNQTSMYLCASLMGGTPGTQYFGPGTRLLVL.

This rearrangement joins TRBV5-1 to TRBJ2-6; 8 bases align to TRBD1. Trimming cost V 4 bases and J 4 bases; bases outside gene matches: 7. CDR1 SGHRS and CDR2 YFSETQ come from the germline V gene. The CDR3 runs 16 residues. CDR3 DNA sequence: TGCGCCAGCAGCAAAAGGACAGGGCGCGGGGCCAACGTCCTGACTTTC. It encodes CASSKRTGRGANVLTF.

This clone appeared a single time. The chain links TRBV5-1 to TRBJ1-4; a possible D gene is TRBD1 (6 bases). The CDR3 covers 15 residues. V was shortened by 0 bases and J by 4 bases, with 10 bases between the two germline ends. Germline CDR1 reads SGHRS; CDR2 reads YFSETQ. The CDR3 nucleotides read TGCGCCAGCAGCTTGGCCGGACAGTTTAATGAAAAACTGTTTTTT. Its translation is CASSLAGQFNEKLFF.

The chain carries TRBV7-9 and TRBJ1-1; D is unresolved. The germline CDR1 and CDR2 sequences are SEHNR and FQNEAQ (reference sequence). CDR3 length: 12 amino acids. V lost 2 bases and J lost 4, with 5 bases in between. Here the CDR3 DNA reads TGTGCCAGCAGCTTAACGAGCACTGAAGCTTTCTTT. Protein sequence: CASSLTSTEAFF.

The rearrangement uses TRBV10-3 and TRBJ1-1; possible D gene TRBD1, 6 bases. V shed 10 bases and J shed 4 bases, with 22 bases lying between them. There are 15 residues in the CDR3. Germline V CDR1 and CDR2: ENHRY, SYGVKD. CDR3 amino acids: CATYQRAQGSTEAFF. DNA of the CDR3: TGTGCCACTTACCAAAGGGCCCAGGGGAGCACTGAAGCTTTCTTT.

For the CDR3, the DNA is TGTGCCAGCAGCTTAGATCCGCCGGGAGCAACAGATACGCAGTATTTT. It is translated as CASSLDPPGATDTQYF. The chain uses TRBV11-2 and TRBJ2-3, with TRBD2 as a possible D gene (6 bases). Looked up from germline, CDR1 is SGHAT and CDR2 is FQNNGV. Trimming cost V 0 bases and J 3 bases, with 13 bases left between them. The CDR3 has 16 residues.

The chain carries TRBV25-1 and TRBJ2-5; D is tentatively TRBD1 or TRBD2 (5 bases each). Trimming shortened V by 3 bases and J by 0 bases, and 11 bases separated the two germline ends. Germline lookup yields CDR1 MGHDK and CDR2 SYGVNS. The CDR3 has 15 residues. CDR3 protein: CASSDPGPYQETQYF. As DNA, the CDR3 is TGTGCCAGCAGTGACCCGGGACCCTACCAAGAGACCCAGTACTTC. Looking up the rest from reference TRBV25-1 and TRBJ2-5 gives the full variable domain: EADIYQTPRYLVIGTGKKITLECSQTMGHDKMYWYQQDPGMELHLIHYSYGVNSTEKGDLSSESTVSRIRTEHFPLTLESARPSHTSQYLCASSDPGPYQETQYFGPGTRLLVL.

V usage is TRBV5-8 and J usage is TRBJ1-5; D might be TRBD1 (5 bases). V shed 3 bases and J shed 11 bases, with 27 bases lying between them. The CDR3 is made up of 17 amino acids. CDR1 and CDR2 (germline): SGHTS, YDEGEE. This CDR3 reads CASSSKSGGAPIVSQHF. CDR3 in DNA: TGTGCCAGCAGCTCCAAAAGCGGTGGGGCCCCCATCGTTTCCCAGCATTTT.

This clone was observed a handful of times. This rearrangement joins TRBV12-3 or TRBV12-4 to TRBJ2-7, with D perhaps given as TRBD1 or TRBD2 (5 bases each). CDR3 length: 13 amino acids. The V gene lost 7 bases and the J gene lost 6 bases, with 16 bases spanning the gap. The CDR3 nucleotides are TGTGCCAGCAAGGTCTCGAGTGGGGGCGAGCAGTACTTC. This codes for CASKVSSGGEQYF.

This clone showed up just a few times. V is TRBV5-1 and J is TRBJ2-7; 8 bases agree with TRBD2. Germline CDR1 and CDR2: SGHRS and YFSETQ. V gave up 4 bases and J gave up 4 bases; unmatched junction bases: 10. This CDR3 contains 15 residues. CDR3 nucleotide sequence: TGCGCCAGCAGCCTACAGGGAGCGGGAGTGTACGAGCAGTACTTC. Translation: CASSLQGAGVYEQYF.

The chain combines TRBV3-1 (or the pseudogene TRBV3-2) with TRBJ2-1, with 9 bases that match TRBD2. Germline V gene sequence: CDR1 LGHDT, CDR2 YNNKEL (reference sequence). J was trimmed by 0 bases and V by 6 bases; bases with no gene match: 6. CDR3 size: 16 residues. The CDR3 nucleotides are TGTGCCAGCAGTCTAATAGCGGGGGACTCCTACAATGAGCAGTTCTTC. Encoded protein: CASSLIAGDSYNEQFF.

The chain employs TRBV5-1 and TRBJ1-2, with D maybe TRBD1 (6 bases). V lost 2 bases, J lost 8 bases, and 19 bases lay in between. The CDR3 is 15 residues long. Germline CDR1 and CDR2: SGHRS and YFSETQ. The CDR3 reads CASSFFRGASLGYTF. The CDR3 nucleotides read TGCGCCAGCAGCTTCTTCAGGGGCGCTTCCTTGGGCTACACCTTC.

This chain connects TRBV5-5 to TRBJ2-3, with D tentatively TRBD2 (5 bases). The CDR3 covers 14 residues. V dropped 4 bases and J dropped 5 bases, with 14 bases sitting between them. CDR1 and CDR2 from the germline V gene are SGHKS and YYEKEE (reference sequence). The CDR3: CASSLFDRGDTQYF. CDR3 in DNA: TGTGCCAGCAGCCTATTCGATCGGGGAGATACGCAGTATTTT. The full variable domain, rest sourced from reference TRBV5-5 and TRBJ2-3, is DAGVTQSPTHLIKTRGQQVTLRCSPISGHKSVSWYQQVLGQGPQFIFQYYEKEERGRGNFPDRFSARQFPNYSSELNVNALLLGDSALYLCASSLFDRGDTQYFGPGTRLTVL.

This chain links TRBV28 with TRBJ2-1; D may be TRBD1 or TRBD2 (6 bases each). Trimming shortened V by 1 base and J by 3 bases, and 13 bases separated the two germline ends. This CDR3 is built from 16 residues. Germline lookup yields CDR1 MDHEN and CDR2 SYDVKM. CDR3 loop: CASSLSGAGSYNEQFF. The CDR3 DNA is TGTGCCAGCAGTTTATCAGGGGCGGGGAGCTACAATGAGCAGTTCTTC.

The V gene is TRBV12-3 or TRBV12-4, the J gene TRBJ1-1; 7 bases align to TRBD1. J lost 6 bases, V lost 6 bases, and 1 base had no gene match. This CDR3 spans 11 amino acids. The chain's CDR3 is CASRTGPEAFF. The CDR3 DNA sequence: TGTGCCAGCAGGACAGGGCCTGAAGCTTTCTTT.

The rearrangement uses TRBV24-1 and TRBJ2-6; TRBD1 agrees at 10 bases. The germline CDR1 and CDR2 sequences are KGHDR and SFDVKD. The CDR3 loop spans 16 amino acids. V was clipped by 7 bases and J by 3 bases; unmatched bases: 5. The CDR3 loop is CATSGTGAVGANVLTF. The CDR3, as DNA: TGTGCCACCAGCGGGACAGGGGCGGTTGGGGCCAACGTCCTGACTTTC.

This chain uses TRBV27 with TRBJ2-1; the D is unclear. This CDR3 contains 14 residues. Germline V gives CDR1 MNHEY, CDR2 SMNVEV (reference sequence). V lost 4 bases and J 6 bases, leaving 13 bases between the germline ends. DNA for the CDR3: TGTGCCAGCAGTTATGAAACCAACCCCAATGAGCAGTTCTTC. Translated, it gives CASSYETNPNEQFF.

Only a few counts were recorded for this clone. CDR3 region: CASRHGQYGYTF. The CDR3 coding sequence is TGTGCCAGTAGACATGGACAGTATGGCTACACCTTC. The genes are TRBV19 and TRBJ1-2, with D maybe TRBD1 (6 bases). Trimming cost V 6 bases and J 5 bases, with 10 bases left between them. The CDR3 sequence is 12 residues long. Germline values: CDR1 LNHDA, CDR2 SQIVND (reference sequence).

The V and J genes are TRBV11-2 and TRBJ2-3; D may be TRBD2 (6 bases). The CDR3 totals 17 residues. The germline V and J ends were trimmed by 5 bases and 8 bases, with 26 bases remaining between them. Looked up from germline, CDR1 is SGHAT and CDR2 is FQNNGV. The CDR3 here is CASSPSHLANRGVTQYF. CDR3 in DNA: TGTGCCAGCAGCCCAAGCCACCTAGCGAACCGCGGTGTTACGCAGTATTTT.

This clone has more than one count but fewer than ten. The chain joins TRBV24-1 to TRBJ1-5, with TRBD1 matching 10 bases. The CDR3 spans 14 residues. Germline CDR1 KGHDR, CDR2 SFDVKD. V lost 9 bases and J lost 3; bases outside the gene matches: 4. CDR3 sequence reads: CATGGTGDNQPQHF. CDR3 nucleotides: TGTGCCACCGGTGGGACAGGGGACAATCAGCCCCAGCATTTT.

The chain uses TRBV3-1 (or the pseudogene TRBV3-2) and TRBJ1-6; D gene uncertain. The germline V gene has CDR1 LGHDT and CDR2 YNNKEL (reference sequence). Trimming pared 4 bases from V and 9 bases from J, leaving 7 bases between. The CDR3 is 12 amino acids. CDR3 coding DNA: TGTGCCAGCAGCCTCGGGCCTTCACCCCTCCACTTT. Its protein is CASSLGPSPLHF.

The chain recombines TRBV7-3 with TRBJ2-3; D is perhaps TRBD2 (6 bases). Trimming left V 1 base short and J 4 bases short, with 9 bases between. CDR1 and CDR2 from the germline V gene are SGHTA and FQGTGA. The CDR3 extends over 14 amino acids. CDR3 loop: CASSLIASADTQYF. CDR3 nucleotides: TGTGCCAGCAGCTTAATAGCTAGCGCAGATACGCAGTATTTT.